This entry lists 14 T cell receptor beta chains sequenced from one sample in a study of T cell responses to AZD1222 COVID-19 vaccine. Only in-frame clones appear in the TCRdb table, and some are missing; sequencing was by immunoSEQ multiplex PCR. The data hold 90,000 to 120,000 clones, with 70% to 90% observed a single time. The source was peripheral blood, collected 28 days after the second AZD1222 dose. The receptor source for this set is an adult who received the AZD1222 COVID-19 vaccine.

This sequence joins TRBV28 and TRBJ1-5; D unresolved. Germline CDR1 and CDR2: MDHEN and SYDVKM. The CDR3 contains 12 residues. The V gene lost 5 bases and the J gene lost 9 bases, with 11 bases spanning the gap. Written as DNA, the CDR3 is TGTGCCAGCAGTCCTCCACGGGGGCCCCAGCATTTT. This sequence encodes CASSPPRGPQHF.

The chain has TRBV20-1 and TRBJ1-1, with no clear D. The CDR3 spans 10 residues. Trimming left V 3 bases short and J 11 bases short, with 10 bases between. In germline, CDR1 is DFQATT, CDR2 SNEGSKA (reference sequence). DNA of the CDR3: TGCAGTGCTAGTTCCACGGTTGCTTTCTTT. Translated: CSASSTVAFF.

This CDR3 reads CASISPDRARQPQHF. The CDR3 nucleotides are TGTGCCAGCATCTCACCTGACAGGGCGAGGCAGCCCCAGCATTTT. The chain joins TRBV28 to TRBJ1-5; 7 bases agree with TRBD1. This CDR3 is built from 15 residues. V was pared by 7 bases and J by 7 bases, with 13 bases of the junction left unmatched. Germline V gene data show CDR1 as MDHEN and CDR2 as SYDVKM.

CDR3 sequence: CASGRQGGSGNTIYF. The CDR3 coding sequence is TGTGCCAGCGGCCGACAGGGGGGATCTGGAAACACCATATATTTT. The chain uses TRBV6-5 and TRBJ1-3, with 9 bases aligning to TRBD1. CDR1 is MNHEY, CDR2 SVGAGI, per germline. There are 15 residues in the CDR3. The V segment lost 8 bases and the J segment 1 base; nucleotides outside the gene matches: 6.

The rearrangement joins TRBV5-5 to TRBJ2-7; D gene ambiguous. CDR1 and CDR2 (germline): SGHKS, YYEKEE (reference sequence). This CDR3 has 12 amino acids. V was clipped by 3 bases and J by 1 base, with 5 bases between them. CDR3 sequence reads: CASSSGSYEQYF. The CDR3 DNA reads TGTGCCAGCAGCTCAGGATCCTACGAGCAGTACTTC.

There are a few counts of this clone. V is TRBV27 and J is TRBJ1-5; 8 nucleotides line up with TRBD1. Germline-derived CDR1 and CDR2 are MNHEY and SMNVEV (reference sequence). Trimming cost V 6 bases and J 4 bases; bases outside gene matches: 5. This CDR3 has 14 residues. The CDR3 bases are TGTGCCAGCAGCCGTGGGACAGGTAATCAGCCCCAGCATTTT. This translates into CASSRGTGNQPQHF.

The chain carries TRBV7-9 and TRBJ1-6; no clear D. The CDR3 consists of 13 residues. The V end lost 2 bases, the J end lost 10 bases, and 9 bases lay between the germline ends. The germline CDR1 and CDR2 sequences are SEHNR and FQNEAQ (reference sequence). CDR3 in DNA: TGTGCCAGCAGCTTAAATGCTGAATCACCCCTCCACTTT. Amino acids: CASSLNAESPLHF. The whole variable domain, remainder taken from reference TRBV7-9 and TRBJ1-6, is DTGVSQNPRHKITKRGQNVTFRCDPISEHNRLYWYRQTLGQGPEFLTYFQNEAQLEKSRLLSDRFSAERPKGSFSTLEIQRTEQGDSAMYLCASSLNAESPLHFGNGTRLTVT.

This chain links TRBV7-6 with TRBJ1-3, with D possibly being TRBD1 (6 bases). CDR3 length equals 15 residues. V was clipped by 1 base and J by 3 bases, with 10 bases between them. Looked up from germline, CDR1 is SGHVS and CDR2 is FNYEAQ. In DNA, the CDR3 is TGTGCCAGCAGCTTAGGGCAGGGGAGTGGAAACACCATATATTTT. Its protein product is CASSLGQGSGNTIYF.

This clone showed up just once. This chain uses TRBV2 with TRBJ1-5; D is possibly TRBD1 (6 bases). The germline gives CDR1 SNHLY, CDR2 FYNNEI. The CDR3 has 14 residues. V was clipped by 4 bases and J by 6 bases, with 13 bases between them. CDR3 nucleotide sequence: TGTGCCAGCAGTGGGGACACGGTTATTCAGCCCCAGCATTTT. Amino acids: CASSGDTVIQPQHF.

The V call is TRBV7-8, the J call TRBJ2-3; TRBD1 is a possible D gene (6 bases). CDR1 is SGHVS and CDR2 is FQNEAQ in the germline V gene. The CDR3 is made up of 14 amino acids. Trimming took off 5 bases at V and 5 bases at J, with 14 bases between the two ends. CDR3 sequence (DNA): TGTGCCAGCAGCGAAGGGACAAGGATAGATACGCAGTATTTT. Protein product: CASSEGTRIDTQYF.

The rearrangement uses TRBV12-3 or TRBV12-4 and TRBJ2-7; D ambiguous. The CDR3 runs 11 residues. V was clipped by 5 bases and J by 0 bases, with 2 bases between them. The CDR3 is CASSHSYEQYF. Written as DNA, the CDR3 is TGTGCCAGCAGTCACTCCTACGAGCAGTACTTC.

The chain joins TRBV30 to TRBJ1-2, with no clear D. CDR1 is GTSNPN, CDR2 SVGIG, per germline (reference sequence). The CDR3 is 16 residues long. V was pared by 1 base and J by 6 bases, with 21 bases between. The DNA for the CDR3 is TGTGCCTGGAGTGGGACCGGCGGCTTATGGGCGAATGGCTACACCTTC. It specifies CAWSGTGGLWANGYTF. The whole variable domain, filled in from reference TRBV30 and TRBJ1-2, reads SQTIHQWPATLVQPVGSPLSLECTVEGTSNPNLYWYRQAAGRGLQLLFYSVGIGQISSEVPQNLSASRPQDRQFILSSKKLLLSDSGFYLCAWSGTGGLWANGYTFGSGTRLTVV.

This chain uses TRBV3-1 (or the pseudogene TRBV3-2) with TRBJ1-2, with 7 bases matching TRBD1. After removal of 4 bases from V and 5 bases from J, the junction contained 13 bases not matched to a gene. CDR1 LGHDT and CDR2 YNNKEL come from the germline V gene (reference sequence). This CDR3 has 16 amino acids. DNA for the CDR3: TGTGCCAGCAGCCTCCCTGGGGTGGAGGGGGCTTATGGCTACACCTTC. Its translation is CASSLPGVEGAYGYTF.

The chain couples TRBV20-1 to TRBJ1-1; D gene unclear. This CDR3 has 13 amino acids. Germline loops: CDR1 DFQATT, CDR2 SNEGSKA (reference sequence). V gave up 3 bases and J gave up 1 base, with 9 bases separating them. The CDR3 region is CSASLQSNTEAFF. CDR3 nucleotide sequence: TGCAGTGCTAGTCTCCAATCGAACACTGAAGCTTTCTTT.